This T cell receptor (beta chain) was identified in a study of T cell repertoires in cytomegalovirus infection. Via MiXCR, TCRdb re-called the reads, giving one row per CDR3 protein. The profile covers nearly 450,000 distinct CDR3 sequences, with under 40% appearing a single time and roughly an eighth taken by the ten largest. This clonotype was seen only a few times. The CDR3 runs to 14 residues. Germline lookup yields CDR1 KGHDR and CDR2 SFDVKD. Losses at the gene ends were 8 bases for V and 1 base for J; bases not matched to a gene: 3. The source is a human donor in good health (CMV status not recorded). Some clones in this sample may be carry-over from other donors' samples. V usage is TRBV24-1 and J usage is TRBJ2-2; TRBD1 aligns across 7 bases. Sequenced sample: PBMCs. CDR3 amino acids: CATMAGGNTGELFF. The CDR3 DNA sequence: TGTGCCACCATGGCAGGGGGGAACACCGGGGAGCTGTTTTTT.